This T cell receptor beta chain was sequenced for a study of Graves' ophthalmopathy and Graves' hyperthyroidism. V was trimmed by 4 bases and J by 5 bases, leaving 11 bases between them. This CDR3 is 13 amino acids long. Germline lookup yields CDR1 WSHSY and CDR2 SAAADI. Study-wide points: Prediction of ophthalmopathy progression reached around 70% sensitivity and approximately 75% specificity.

This clonotype was seen many times. The antigen is undetermined. RNA transcripts served as template for amplifying TCR beta CDR3 sequences. RT-PCR in the first round used HTBI primers; a second-round multiplex PCR followed. TCRdb processed the multiplex PCR reads anew with MiXCR; each CDR3 protein has one entry. The data contain 400,000 to 450,000 distinct CDR3 sequences, roughly 21% of them seen just once; the ten biggest clones take up approximately 3.2%. Sample: peripheral blood. The receptor was isolated from a woman aged 18 to 35 with stable Graves' hyperthyroidism. The gene calls are TRBV10-2 and TRBJ2-5, with unresolved D. The DNA of the CDR3 is TGCGCCAGCAGTGTCTTGGGTGGGGAGACCCAGTACTTC. Translated: CASSVLGGETQYF.